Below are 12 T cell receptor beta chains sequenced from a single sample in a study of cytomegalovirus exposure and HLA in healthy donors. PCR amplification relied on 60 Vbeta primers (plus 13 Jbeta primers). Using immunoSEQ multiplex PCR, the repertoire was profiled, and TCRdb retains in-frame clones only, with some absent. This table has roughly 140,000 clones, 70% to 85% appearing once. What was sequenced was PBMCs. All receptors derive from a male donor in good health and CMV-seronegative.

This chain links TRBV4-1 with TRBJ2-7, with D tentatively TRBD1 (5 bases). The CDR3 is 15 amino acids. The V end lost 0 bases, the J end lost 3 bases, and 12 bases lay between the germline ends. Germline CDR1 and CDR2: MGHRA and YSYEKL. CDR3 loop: CASSQEQGLNYEQYF. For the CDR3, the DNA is TGCGCCAGCAGCCAAGAGCAGGGTTTAAACTACGAGCAGTACTTC.

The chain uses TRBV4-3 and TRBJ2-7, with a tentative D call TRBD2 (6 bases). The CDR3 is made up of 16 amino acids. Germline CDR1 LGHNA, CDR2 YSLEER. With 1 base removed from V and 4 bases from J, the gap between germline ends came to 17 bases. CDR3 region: CASSQVGGEPSYEQYF. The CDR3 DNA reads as TGCGCCAGCAGCCAAGTGGGAGGAGAGCCCTCGTACGAGCAGTACTTC.

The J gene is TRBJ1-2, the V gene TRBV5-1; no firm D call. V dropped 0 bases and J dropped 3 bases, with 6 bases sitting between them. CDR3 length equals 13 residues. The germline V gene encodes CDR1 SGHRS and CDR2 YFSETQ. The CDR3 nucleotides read TGCGCCAGCAGCTTGGTGGCCGACTATGGCTACACCTTC. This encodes CASSLVADYGYTF.

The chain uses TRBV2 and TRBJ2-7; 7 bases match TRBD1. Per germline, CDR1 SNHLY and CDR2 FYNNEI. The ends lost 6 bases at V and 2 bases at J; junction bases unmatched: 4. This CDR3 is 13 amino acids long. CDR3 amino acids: CASRGQFAYEQYF. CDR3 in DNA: TGTGCCAGCAGGGGACAGTTCGCCTACGAGCAGTACTTC. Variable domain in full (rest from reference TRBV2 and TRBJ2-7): EPEVTQTPSHQVTQMGQEVILRCVPISNHLYFYWYRQILGQKVEFLVSFYNNEISEKSEIFDDQFSVERPDGSNFTLKIRSTKLEDSAMYFCASRGQFAYEQYFGPGTRLTVT.

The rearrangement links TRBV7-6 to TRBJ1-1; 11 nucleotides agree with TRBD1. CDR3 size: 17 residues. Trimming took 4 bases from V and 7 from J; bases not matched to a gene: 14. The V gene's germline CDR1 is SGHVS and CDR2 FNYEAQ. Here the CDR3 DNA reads TGTGCCAGCAGCTCGCCGGACAGGGGGCTCGAACGCGGTGAAGCTTTCTTT. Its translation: CASSSPDRGLERGEAFF.

CDR3 nucleotides: TGTGCCAGCAGCTCACACACAGATACGCAGTATTTT. It specifies CASSSHTDTQYF. This chain links TRBV6-6 with TRBJ2-3; D ambiguous. Trimming removed 6 bases from V and 2 bases from J, with 6 bases in between. This CDR3 spans 12 amino acids. The germline V gene encodes CDR1 MNHNY and CDR2 SVGAGI (reference sequence).

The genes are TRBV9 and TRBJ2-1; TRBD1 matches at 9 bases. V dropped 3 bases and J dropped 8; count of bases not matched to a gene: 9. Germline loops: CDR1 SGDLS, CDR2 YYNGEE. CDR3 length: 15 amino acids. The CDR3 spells CASSATGTGSYEQFF. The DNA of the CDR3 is TGTGCCAGCAGCGCAACCGGGACAGGGAGTTATGAGCAGTTCTTC. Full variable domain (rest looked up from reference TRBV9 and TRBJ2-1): DSGVTQTPKHLITATGQRVTLRCSPRSGDLSVYWYQQSLDQGLQFLIQYYNGEERAKGNILERFSAQQFPDLHSELNLSSLELGDSALYFCASSATGTGSYEQFFGPGTRLTVL.

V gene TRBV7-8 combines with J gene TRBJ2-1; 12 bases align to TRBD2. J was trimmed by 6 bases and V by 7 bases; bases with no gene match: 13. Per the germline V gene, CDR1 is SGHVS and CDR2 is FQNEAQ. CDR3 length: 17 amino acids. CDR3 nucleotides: TGTGCCAGCATCAGGACTAGCGGGACCAGGTCTTCCAATGAGCAGTTCTTC. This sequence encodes CASIRTSGTRSSNEQFF.

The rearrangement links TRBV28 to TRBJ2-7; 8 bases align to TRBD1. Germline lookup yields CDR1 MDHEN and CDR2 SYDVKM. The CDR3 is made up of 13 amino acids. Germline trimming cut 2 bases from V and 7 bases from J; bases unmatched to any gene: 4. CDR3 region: CASSLNRGWEQYF. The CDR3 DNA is TGTGCCAGCAGTTTAAACAGGGGGTGGGAGCAGTACTTC. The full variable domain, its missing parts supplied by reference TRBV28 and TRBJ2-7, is DVKVTQSSRYLVKRTGEKVFLECVQDMDHENMFWYRQDPGLGLRLIYFSYDVKMKEKGDIPEGYSVSREKKERFSLILESASTNQTSMYLCASSLNRGWEQYFGPGTRLTVT.

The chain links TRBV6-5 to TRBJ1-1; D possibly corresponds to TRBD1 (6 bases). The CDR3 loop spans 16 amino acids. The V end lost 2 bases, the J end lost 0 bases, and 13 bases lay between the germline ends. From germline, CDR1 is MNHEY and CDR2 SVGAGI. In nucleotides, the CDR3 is TGTGCCAGCAGTTACGGGGGCAGGGGCCTGAACACTGAAGCTTTCTTT. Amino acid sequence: CASSYGGRGLNTEAFF.

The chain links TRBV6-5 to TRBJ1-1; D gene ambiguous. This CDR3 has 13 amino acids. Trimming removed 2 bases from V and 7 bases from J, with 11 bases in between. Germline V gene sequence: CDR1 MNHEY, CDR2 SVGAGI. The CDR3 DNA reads TGTGCCAGCAGTTACGGCAGAAGTTTTGAAGCTTTCTTT. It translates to CASSYGRSFEAFF.

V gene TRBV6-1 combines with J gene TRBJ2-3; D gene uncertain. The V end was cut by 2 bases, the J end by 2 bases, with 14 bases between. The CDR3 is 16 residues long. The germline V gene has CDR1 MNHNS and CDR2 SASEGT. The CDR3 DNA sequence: TGTGCCAGCAGTGAAACTATAGCCACCCCCACAGATACGCAGTATTTT. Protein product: CASSETIATPTDTQYF.